This TCR beta chain was obtained from a study of OX40 agonist ivuxolimab in advanced cancers. The trim removed 6 bases at V and 3 bases at J, leaving 6 bases unmatched. Germline CDR1 reads LNHDA; CDR2 reads SQIVND (reference sequence). The CDR3 has 14 residues. Here immunoSEQ multiplex PCR was the method, and the copy in TCRdb shows in-frame clones only, minus some. The sample gives approximately 54,000 clones, approximately 90% of which show up once; 8.7% is in the top ten. The chain couples TRBV19 to TRBJ1-2; 8 bases line up with TRBD1. The source is an adult with an advanced solid tumor such as melanoma, head and neck, liver or kidney cancer. Sequencing used CD4+ or CD8+ T cells sorted from blood, obtained in a trial of the OX40 agonist ivuxolimab. This CDR3 is CASSLRTGHYGYTF. CDR3 sequence (DNA): TGTGCCAGTAGCCTGAGGACAGGGCACTATGGCTACACCTTC.